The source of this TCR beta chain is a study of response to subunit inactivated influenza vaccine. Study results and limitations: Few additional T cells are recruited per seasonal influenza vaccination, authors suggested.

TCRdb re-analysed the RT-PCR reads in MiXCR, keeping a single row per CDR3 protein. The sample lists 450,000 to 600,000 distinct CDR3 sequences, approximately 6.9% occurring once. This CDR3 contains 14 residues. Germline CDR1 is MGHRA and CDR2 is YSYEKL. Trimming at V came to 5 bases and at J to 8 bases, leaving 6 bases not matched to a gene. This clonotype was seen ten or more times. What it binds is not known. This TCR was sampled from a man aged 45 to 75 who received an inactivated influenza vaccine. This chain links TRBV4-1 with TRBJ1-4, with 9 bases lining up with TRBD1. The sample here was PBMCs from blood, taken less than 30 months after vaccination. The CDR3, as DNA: TGCGCCAGCAGCAAGGACAGGGGAGGCGAAAAACTGTTTTTT. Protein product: CASSKDRGGEKLFF.